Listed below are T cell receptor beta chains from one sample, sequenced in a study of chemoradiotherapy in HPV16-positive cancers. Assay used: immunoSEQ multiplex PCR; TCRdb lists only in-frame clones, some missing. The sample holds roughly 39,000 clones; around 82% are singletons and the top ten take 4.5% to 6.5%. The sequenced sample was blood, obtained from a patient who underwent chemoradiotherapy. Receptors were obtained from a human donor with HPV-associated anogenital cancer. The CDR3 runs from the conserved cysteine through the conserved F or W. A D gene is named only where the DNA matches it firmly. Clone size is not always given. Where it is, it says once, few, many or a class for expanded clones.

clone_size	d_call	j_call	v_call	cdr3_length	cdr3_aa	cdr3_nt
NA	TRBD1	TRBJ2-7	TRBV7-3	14	CASSPGQGGIEQYF	TGTGCCAGCAGCCCGGGACAGGGCGGAATCGAGCAGTACTTC
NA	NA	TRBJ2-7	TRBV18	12	CASSPADYEQYF	TGTGCCAGCTCACCGGCAGACTACGAGCAGTACTTC
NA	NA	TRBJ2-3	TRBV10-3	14	CAIRVTLSTDTQYF	TGTGCCATCAGGGTGACTCTTTCCACAGATACGCAGTATTTT
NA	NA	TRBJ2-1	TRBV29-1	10	CSVEDHEQFF	TGCAGCGTTGAAGACCATGAGCAGTTCTTC
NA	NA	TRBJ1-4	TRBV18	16	CASSMTAQGSNEKLFF	TGTGCCAGCTCAATGACCGCTCAGGGGAGTAATGAAAAACTGTTTTTT
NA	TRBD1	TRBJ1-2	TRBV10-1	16	CASSPGTGGSMGGYTF	TGCGCCAGCAGCCCCGGGACAGGGGGCTCCATGGGAGGCTACACCTTC
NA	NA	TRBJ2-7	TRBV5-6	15	CASSLFSWGLYEQYF	TGTGCCAGCAGCTTGTTCAGCTGGGGCCTCTACGAGCAGTACTTC
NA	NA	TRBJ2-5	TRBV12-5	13	CASGSWEGETQYF	TGTGCTAGTGGCTCATGGGAAGGGGAGACCCAGTACTTC
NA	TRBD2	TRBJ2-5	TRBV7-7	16	CASSPGLAGVQETQYF	TGTGCCAGCAGCCCGGGACTAGCGGGGGTACAAGAGACCCAGTACTTC
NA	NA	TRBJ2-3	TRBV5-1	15	CASSLEIPQGDTQYF	TGCGCCAGCAGCTTGGAGATCCCACAAGGAGATACGCAGTATTTT
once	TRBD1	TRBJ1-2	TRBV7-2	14	CASSPAGAGGGYTF	TGTGCCAGCAGCCCCGCCGGCGCAGGGGGCGGCTACACCTTC
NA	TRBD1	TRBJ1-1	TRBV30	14	CAWSLLTGKTEAFF	TGTGCCTGGAGTCTTTTGACAGGGAAGACTGAAGCTTTCTTT
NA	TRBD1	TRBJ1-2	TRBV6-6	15	CASTESQGGNYGYTF	TGTGCCAGCACGGAATCCCAAGGGGGCAATTATGGCTACACCTTC
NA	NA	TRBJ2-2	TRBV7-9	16	CASSRVGTTNTGELFF	TGTGCCAGCAGCCGCGTGGGGACAACAAACACCGGGGAGCTGTTTTTT
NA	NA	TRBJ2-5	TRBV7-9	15	CASSLGGISQETQYF	TGTGCCAGCAGCTTAGGAGGAATCTCTCAAGAGACCCAGTACTTC
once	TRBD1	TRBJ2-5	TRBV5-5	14	CASSVDRGHETQYF	TGTGCCAGCAGCGTCGACAGGGGGCACGAGACCCAGTACTTC
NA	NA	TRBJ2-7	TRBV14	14	CASSQNRAIDEQYF	TGTGCCAGCAGCCAAAACAGGGCGATCGACGAGCAGTACTTC
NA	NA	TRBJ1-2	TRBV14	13	CASSQIRLDGYTF	TGTGCCAGCAGCCAAATCCGTCTTGATGGCTACACCTTC
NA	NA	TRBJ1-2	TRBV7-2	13	CASSPRGRYGYTF	TGTGCCAGCAGCCCTAGGGGGAGGTATGGCTACACCTTC
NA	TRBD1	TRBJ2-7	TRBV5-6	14	CASSLPGQGDEQYF	TGTGCCAGCAGCTTGCCGGGACAGGGCGACGAGCAGTACTTC
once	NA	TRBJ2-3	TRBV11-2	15	CASSAFSRNTDTQYF	TGTGCCAGCAGCGCCTTCAGTAGAAACACAGATACGCAGTATTTT
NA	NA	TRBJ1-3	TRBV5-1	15	CASSSGQPVGNTIYF	TGCGCCAGCAGCAGTGGACAGCCAGTTGGAAACACCATATATTTT
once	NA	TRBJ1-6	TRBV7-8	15	CASSLGPGEFSPLHF	TGTGCCAGCAGCTTAGGGCCAGGGGAATTCTCACCCCTCCACTTT
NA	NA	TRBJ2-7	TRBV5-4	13	CASSLSGAYEQYF	TGTGCCAGCAGCTTGTCGGGGGCCTACGAGCAGTACTTC
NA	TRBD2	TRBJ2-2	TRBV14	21	CASSQDHGGGGGRTNTGELFF	TGTGCCAGCAGCCAAGATCATGGGGGTGGTGGCGGGAGAACGAACACCGGGGAGCTGTTTTTT
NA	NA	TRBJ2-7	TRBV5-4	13	CASTPGLSYEQYF	TGTGCCAGCACCCCGGGCCTCTCCTACGAGCAGTACTTC
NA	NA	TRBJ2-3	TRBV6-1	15	CASLLSGRGTDTQYF	TGTGCCAGCCTACTCTCGGGCAGGGGCACAGATACGCAGTATTTT
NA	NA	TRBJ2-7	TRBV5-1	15	CASSLEGTTGSEQYF	TGCGCCAGCAGCTTGGAAGGGACCACCGGTAGCGAGCAGTACTTC
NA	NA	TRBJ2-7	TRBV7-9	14	CASSLGGARYEQYF	TGTGCCAGCAGCTTAGGAGGGGCTAGGTACGAGCAGTACTTC
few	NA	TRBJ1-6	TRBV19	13	CASRSSYNSPLHF	TGTGCCAGCAGGAGCTCCTATAATTCACCCCTCCACTTT
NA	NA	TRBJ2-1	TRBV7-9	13	CASSQDGYNEQFF	TGTGCCAGCAGCCAGGACGGTTACAATGAGCAGTTCTTC
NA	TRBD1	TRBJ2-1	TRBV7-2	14	CASSPDRGRDEQFF	TGTGCCAGCAGCCCCGACAGGGGGAGAGATGAGCAGTTCTTC
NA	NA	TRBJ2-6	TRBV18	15	CASSPLDSGANVLTF	TGTGCCAGCTCACCGTTGGACTCTGGGGCCAACGTCCTGACTTTC
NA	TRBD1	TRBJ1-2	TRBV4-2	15	CASSQVEGADYGYTF	TGTGCCAGCAGCCAAGTTGAGGGGGCGGACTATGGCTACACCTTC
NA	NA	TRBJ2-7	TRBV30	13	CAWSGKDLEEQYF	TGTGCCTGGAGTGGGAAGGACCTGGAGGAGCAGTACTTC
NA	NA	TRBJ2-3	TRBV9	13	CASSVALGDTQYF	TGTGCCAGCAGCGTAGCGTTAGGCGATACGCAGTATTTT
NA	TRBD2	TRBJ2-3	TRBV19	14	CASSRGLDTDTQYF	TGTGCCAGTAGCCGAGGACTAGACACAGATACGCAGTATTTT
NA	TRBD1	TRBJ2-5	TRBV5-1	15	CASSPGTGGRETQYF	TGCGCCAGCAGCCCAGGGACAGGGGGCCGAGAGACCCAGTACTTC
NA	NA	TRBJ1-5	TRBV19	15	CASKGQRYSNQPQHF	TGTGCCAGTAAAGGACAGCGATATAGCAATCAGCCCCAGCATTTT
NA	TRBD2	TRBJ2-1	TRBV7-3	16	CASSHWATSGYNEQFF	TGTGCCAGCAGCCACTGGGCGACTAGCGGTTACAATGAGCAGTTCTTC
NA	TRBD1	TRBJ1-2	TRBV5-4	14	CASSARQGFHGYTF	TGTGCCAGCAGCGCCCGACAGGGTTTTCATGGCTACACCTTC
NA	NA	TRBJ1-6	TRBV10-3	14	CAISQGSRDSPLHF	TGTGCCATCAGTCAGGGTTCACGGGATTCACCCCTCCACTTT
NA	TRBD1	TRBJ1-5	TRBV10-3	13	CATWDSSNQPQHF	TGTGCCACCTGGGACAGCAGCAATCAGCCCCAGCATTTT
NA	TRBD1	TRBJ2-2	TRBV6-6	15	CASSDRGFGAGELFF	TGTGCCAGCAGTGACAGGGGGTTCGGGGCAGGGGAGCTGTTTTTT
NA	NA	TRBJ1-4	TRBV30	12	CAWSKGGEKLFF	TGTGCCTGGAGTAAGGGGGGTGAAAAACTGTTTTTT
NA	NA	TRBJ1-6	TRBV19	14	CASATERTSSPLHF	TGTGCCAGCGCGACGGAGAGGACTAGTTCACCCCTCCACTTT
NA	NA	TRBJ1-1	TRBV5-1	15	CASSLGFTMNTEAFF	TGCGCCAGCAGCTTGGGCTTCACTATGAACACTGAAGCTTTCTTT
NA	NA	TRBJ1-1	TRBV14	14	CASSTGPTRAEAFF	TGTGCCAGCAGCACCGGACCCACGAGGGCTGAAGCTTTCTTT